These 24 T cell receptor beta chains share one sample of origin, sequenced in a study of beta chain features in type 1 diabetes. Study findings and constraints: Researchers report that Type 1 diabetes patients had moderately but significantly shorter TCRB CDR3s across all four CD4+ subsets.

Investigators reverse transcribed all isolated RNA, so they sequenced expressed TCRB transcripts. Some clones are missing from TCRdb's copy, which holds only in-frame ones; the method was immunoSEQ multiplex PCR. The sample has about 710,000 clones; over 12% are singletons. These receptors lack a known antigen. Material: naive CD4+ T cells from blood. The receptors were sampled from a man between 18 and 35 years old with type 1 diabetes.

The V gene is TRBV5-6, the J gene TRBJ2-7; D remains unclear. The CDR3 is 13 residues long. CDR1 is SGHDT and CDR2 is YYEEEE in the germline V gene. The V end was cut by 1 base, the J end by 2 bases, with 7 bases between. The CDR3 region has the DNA TGTGCCAGCAGCTTGAATCTAGCCTACGAGCAGTACTTC. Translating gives CASSLNLAYEQYF. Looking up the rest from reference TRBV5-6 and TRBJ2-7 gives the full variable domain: DAGVTQSPTHLIKTRGQQVTLRCSPKSGHDTVSWYQQALGQGPQFIFQYYEEEERQRGNFPDRFSGHQFPNYSSELNVNALLLGDSALYLCASSLNLAYEQYFGPGTRLTVT.

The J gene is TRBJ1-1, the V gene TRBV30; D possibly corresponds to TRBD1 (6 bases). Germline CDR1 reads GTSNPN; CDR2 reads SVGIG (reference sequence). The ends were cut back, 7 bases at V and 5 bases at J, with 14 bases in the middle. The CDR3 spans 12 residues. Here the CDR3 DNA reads TGTGCCTCATTAAAAACAGGGACTGAAGCTTTCTTT. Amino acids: CASLKTGTEAFF.

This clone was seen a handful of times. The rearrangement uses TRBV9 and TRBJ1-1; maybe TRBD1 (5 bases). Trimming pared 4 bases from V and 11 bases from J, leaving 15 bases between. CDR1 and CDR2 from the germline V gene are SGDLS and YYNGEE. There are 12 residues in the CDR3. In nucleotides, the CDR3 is TGTGCCAGCAGCCCGCGGGGGTCCATGGCTTTCTTT. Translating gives CASSPRGSMAFF.

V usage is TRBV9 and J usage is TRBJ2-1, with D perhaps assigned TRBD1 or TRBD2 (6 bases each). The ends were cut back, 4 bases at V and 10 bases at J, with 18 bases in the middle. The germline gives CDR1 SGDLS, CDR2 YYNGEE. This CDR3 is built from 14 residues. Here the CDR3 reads CASSPPNGGDEQFF. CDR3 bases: TGTGCCAGCAGCCCCCCCAACGGGGGCGACGAGCAGTTCTTC. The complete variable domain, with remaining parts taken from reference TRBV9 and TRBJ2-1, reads DSGVTQTPKHLITATGQRVTLRCSPRSGDLSVYWYQQSLDQGLQFLIQYYNGEERAKGNILERFSAQQFPDLHSELNLSSLELGDSALYFCASSPPNGGDEQFFGPGTRLTVL.

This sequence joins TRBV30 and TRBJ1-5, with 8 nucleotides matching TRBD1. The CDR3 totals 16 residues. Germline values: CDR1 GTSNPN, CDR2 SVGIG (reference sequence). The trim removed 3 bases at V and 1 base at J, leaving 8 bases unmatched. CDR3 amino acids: CAWSRLQGASNQPQHF. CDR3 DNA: TGTGCCTGGAGCAGACTCCAGGGGGCGAGCAATCAGCCCCAGCATTTT.

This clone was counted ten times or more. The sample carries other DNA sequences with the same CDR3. The CDR3 DNA reads as TGTGCTAGCTCGTCGGGTGGAGAGACCCAGTACTTC. This gives the protein CASSSGGETQYF. The genes are TRBV28 and TRBJ2-5; D unclear. The CDR3 contains 12 residues. Germline V CDR1 and CDR2: MDHEN, SYDVKM.

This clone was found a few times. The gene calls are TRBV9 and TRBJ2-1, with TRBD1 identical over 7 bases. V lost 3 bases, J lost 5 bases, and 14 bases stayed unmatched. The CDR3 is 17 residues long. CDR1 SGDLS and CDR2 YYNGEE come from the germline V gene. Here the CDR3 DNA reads TGTGCCAGCAGCGCGAGGGGGCCTCGACAGGGCCACAATGAGCAGTTCTTC. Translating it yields CASSARGPRQGHNEQFF.

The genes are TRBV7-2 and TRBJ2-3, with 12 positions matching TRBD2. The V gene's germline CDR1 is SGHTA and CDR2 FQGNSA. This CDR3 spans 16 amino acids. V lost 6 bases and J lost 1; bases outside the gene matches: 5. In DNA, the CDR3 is TGTGCCAGCAGACCTAGACTAGCGGGGGGCACAGATACGCAGTATTTT. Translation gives CASRPRLAGGTDTQYF. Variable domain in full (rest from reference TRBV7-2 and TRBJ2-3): GAGVSQSPSNKVTEKGKDVELRCDPISGHTALYWYRQSLGQGLEFLIYFQGNSAPDKSGLPSDRFSAERTGGSVSTLTIQRTQQEDSAVYLCASRPRLAGGTDTQYFGPGTRLTVL.

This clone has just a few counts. The CDR3 protein is CASSSDRGVPDQHF. The CDR3, as DNA: TGTGCCAGCAGTTCGGACAGGGGGGTCCCTGACCAGCATTTT. This chain uses TRBV2 with TRBJ1-5; 10 nucleotides align to TRBD1. Germline CDR1 is SNHLY and CDR2 is FYNNEI. With 5 bases clipped from V and 12 bases from J, the junction kept 10 bases outside the gene matches. The CDR3 totals 14 residues.

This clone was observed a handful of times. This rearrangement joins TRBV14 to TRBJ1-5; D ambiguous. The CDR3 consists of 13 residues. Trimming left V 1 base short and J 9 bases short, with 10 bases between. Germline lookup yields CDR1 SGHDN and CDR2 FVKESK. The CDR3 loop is CASSQGVGGPQHF. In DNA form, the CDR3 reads TGTGCCAGCAGCCAAGGGGTAGGTGGGCCCCAGCATTTT.

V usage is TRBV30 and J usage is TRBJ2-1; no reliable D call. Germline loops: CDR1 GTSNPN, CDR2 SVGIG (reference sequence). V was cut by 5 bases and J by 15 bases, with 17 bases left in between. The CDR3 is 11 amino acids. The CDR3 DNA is TGTGCCTGGGCGACGACTCCCAATGCGTTCTTC. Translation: CAWATTPNAFF. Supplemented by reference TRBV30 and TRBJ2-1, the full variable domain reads SQTIHQWPATLVQPVGSPLSLECTVEGTSNPNLYWYRQAAGRGLQLLFYSVGIGQISSEVPQNLSASRPQDRQFILSSKKLLLSDSGFYLCAWATTPNAFFGPGTRLTVL.

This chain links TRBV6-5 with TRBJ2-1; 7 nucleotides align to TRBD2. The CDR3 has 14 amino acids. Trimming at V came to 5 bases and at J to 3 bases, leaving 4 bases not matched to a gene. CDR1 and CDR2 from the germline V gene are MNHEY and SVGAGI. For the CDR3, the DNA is TGTGCCAGCAGTGGCGGGAGCCACTACAATGAGCAGTTCTTC. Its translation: CASSGGSHYNEQFF.

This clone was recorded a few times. Written as DNA, the CDR3 is TGTGCCATCAGTGAAAGAGGAAACACCGGGGAGCTGTTTTTT. Protein sequence: CAISERGNTGELFF. V is TRBV10-3 and J is TRBJ2-2; no clear D gene. Germline loops: CDR1 ENHRY, CDR2 SYGVKD. This CDR3 has 14 amino acids. Trimming removed 3 bases from V and 2 bases from J, with 7 bases in between.

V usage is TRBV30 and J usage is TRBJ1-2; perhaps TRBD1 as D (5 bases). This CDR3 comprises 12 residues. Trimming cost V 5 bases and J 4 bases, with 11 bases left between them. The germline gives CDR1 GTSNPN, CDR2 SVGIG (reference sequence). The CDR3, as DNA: TGTGCCTGGGGGGGACTGCTCTATGGCTACACCTTC. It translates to CAWGGLLYGYTF. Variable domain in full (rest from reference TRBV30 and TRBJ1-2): SQTIHQWPATLVQPVGSPLSLECTVEGTSNPNLYWYRQAAGRGLQLLFYSVGIGQISSEVPQNLSASRPQDRQFILSSKKLLLSDSGFYLCAWGGLLYGYTFGSGTRLTVV.

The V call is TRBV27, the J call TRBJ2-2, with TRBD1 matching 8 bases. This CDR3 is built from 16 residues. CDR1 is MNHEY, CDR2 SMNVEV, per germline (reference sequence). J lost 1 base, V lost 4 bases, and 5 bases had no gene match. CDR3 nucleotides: TGTGCCAGCAGTTCCCTCGGGACAGGGAACACCGGGGAGCTGTTTTTT. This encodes CASSSLGTGNTGELFF.

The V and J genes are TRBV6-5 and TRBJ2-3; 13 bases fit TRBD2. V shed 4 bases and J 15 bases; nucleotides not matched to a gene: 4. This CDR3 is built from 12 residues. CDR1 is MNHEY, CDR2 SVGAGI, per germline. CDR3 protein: CASSWTSGRTYF. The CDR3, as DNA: TGTGCCAGCAGTTGGACTAGCGGGAGAACCTATTTT.

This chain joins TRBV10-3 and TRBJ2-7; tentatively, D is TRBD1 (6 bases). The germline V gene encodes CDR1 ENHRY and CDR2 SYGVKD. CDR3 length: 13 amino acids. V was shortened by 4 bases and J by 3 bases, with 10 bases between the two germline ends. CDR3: CAISAGQNYEQYF. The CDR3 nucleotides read TGTGCCATCAGTGCGGGACAAAACTACGAGCAGTACTTC.

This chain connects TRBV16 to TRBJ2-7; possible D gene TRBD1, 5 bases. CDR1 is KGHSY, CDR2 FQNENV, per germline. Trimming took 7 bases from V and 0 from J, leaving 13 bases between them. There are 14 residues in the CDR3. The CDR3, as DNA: TGTGCCAGCACTAAACTCCAGGGCTCCTACGAGCAGTACTTC. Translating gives CASTKLQGSYEQYF.

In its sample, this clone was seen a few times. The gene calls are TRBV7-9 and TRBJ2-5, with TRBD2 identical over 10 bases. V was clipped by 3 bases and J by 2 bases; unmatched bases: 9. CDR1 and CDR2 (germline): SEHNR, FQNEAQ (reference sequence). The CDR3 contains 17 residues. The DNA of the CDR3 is TGTGCCAGCAGCTTGGCCCTAGCGGGAGACCTTCAAGAGACCCAGTACTTC. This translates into CASSLALAGDLQETQYF.

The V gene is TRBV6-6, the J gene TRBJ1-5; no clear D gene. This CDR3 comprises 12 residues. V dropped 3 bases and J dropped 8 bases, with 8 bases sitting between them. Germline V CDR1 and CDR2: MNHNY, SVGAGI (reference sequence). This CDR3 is CASSYPEEPQHF. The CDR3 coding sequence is TGTGCCAGCAGTTATCCGGAGGAGCCCCAGCATTTT.

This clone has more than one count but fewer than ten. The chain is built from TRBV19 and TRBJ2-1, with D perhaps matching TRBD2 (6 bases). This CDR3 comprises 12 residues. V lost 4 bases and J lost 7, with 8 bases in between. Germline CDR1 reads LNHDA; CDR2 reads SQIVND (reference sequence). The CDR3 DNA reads TGTGCCAGTAGTAATGGGAGGAATGAGCAGTTCTTC. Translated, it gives CASSNGRNEQFF.

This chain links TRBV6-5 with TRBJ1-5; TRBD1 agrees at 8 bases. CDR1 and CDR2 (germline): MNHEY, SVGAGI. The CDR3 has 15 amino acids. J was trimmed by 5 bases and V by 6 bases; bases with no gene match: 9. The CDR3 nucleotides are TGTGCCAGCAGAACGAATGACAGGGGAGATCAGCCCCAGCATTTT. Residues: CASRTNDRGDQPQHF.

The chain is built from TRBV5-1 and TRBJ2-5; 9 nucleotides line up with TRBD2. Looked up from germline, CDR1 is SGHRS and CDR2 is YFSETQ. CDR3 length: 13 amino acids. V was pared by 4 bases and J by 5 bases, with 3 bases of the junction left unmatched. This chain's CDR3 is CASSPGLAETQYF. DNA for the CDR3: TGCGCCAGCAGCCCAGGACTAGCGGAGACCCAGTACTTC.

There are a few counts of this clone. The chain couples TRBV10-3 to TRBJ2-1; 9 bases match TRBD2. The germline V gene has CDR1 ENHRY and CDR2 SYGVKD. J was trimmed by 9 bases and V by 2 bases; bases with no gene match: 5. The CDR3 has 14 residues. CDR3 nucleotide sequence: TGTGCCATCAGTGAGATTAATAGCGGGAGTGAGCAGTTCTTC. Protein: CAISEINSGSEQFF.